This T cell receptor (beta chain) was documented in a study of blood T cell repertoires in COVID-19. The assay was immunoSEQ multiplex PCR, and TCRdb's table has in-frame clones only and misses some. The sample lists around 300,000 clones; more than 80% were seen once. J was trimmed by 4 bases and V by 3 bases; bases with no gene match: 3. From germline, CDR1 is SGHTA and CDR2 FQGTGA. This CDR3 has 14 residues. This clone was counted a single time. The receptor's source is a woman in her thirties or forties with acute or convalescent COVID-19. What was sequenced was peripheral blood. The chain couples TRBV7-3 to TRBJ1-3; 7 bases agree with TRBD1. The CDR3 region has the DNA TGTGCCAGCAGCTTGACAGGGCGAGGAAACACCATATATTTT. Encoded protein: CASSLTGRGNTIYF.